The clone carrying this T cell receptor (beta chain) was seen many times. Its antigen is undetermined. Time point indicated: persistent/refractory GD, antithyroid drugs over 5 years with positive TRAb. Extracted PBMC RNA gave rise to the TCR library. Both iRepertoire HTBI primers and Arm-PCR of CDR3 regions were used to build the TCR beta libraries. As processed by the authors: In the combined samples, roughly 62 TRBV and 14 TRBJ segments were identified. TCRdb analysed the multiplex PCR reads with MiXCR anew, one entry per CDR3 protein. Here the V and J calls rest on TCRdb's processing, not on the authors' analysis. The sample carries 650,000 to 850,000 distinct CDR3 sequences, around 32% recorded once. The sample is drawn from a study of regulatory T cells in long-lasting Graves disease. Study results and limitations: The TCR repertoire of persistent Graves' patients was less diverse than that of newly diagnosed ones.

V was cut by 2 bases and J by 0 bases, with 8 bases left in between. Germline CDR1 MNHEY, CDR2 SMNVEV (reference sequence). The CDR3 runs to 14 residues. This clonotype was obtained from a female donor with Graves disease. The rearrangement links TRBV27 to TRBJ2-7, with D perhaps matching TRBD1 (6 bases). The sample in question was peripheral blood mononuclear cells (PBMCs), obtained when the disease was refractory, from a patient treated with antithyroid drugs. CDR3: CASSLGDNSYEQYF. The CDR3 coding sequence is TGTGCCAGCAGTTTAGGGGACAACTCCTACGAGCAGTACTTC.